Here is one TCR beta chain with its context. The target of this receptor is not known. Per-base quality was not reported, and no clone a single base away is much larger than it. The data derive from a study of control samples from healthy donors and cancer patients (dated by TCRdb to about 2020). V is shortened by 3 bases, J by 5 bases, and the region joining them spans 15 bases. From the cysteine through the phenylalanine, the CDR3 covers 14 amino acids. Of the read, only the CDR3 DNA is kept; its 42 bases are in frame from base 1. From the germline V gene, CDR1 is SGHRS and CDR2 is YFSETQ. Library creation used the immunoSEQ multiplex PCR assay. The table was pulled from immuneACCESS by TCRdb, which kept in-frame rearrangements only. Such tables lose some clones; where checked, under half of the loss comes from unresolved V genes, and the rest has no known cause. The sample has 200,000 to 250,000 clones on record, around 94% of them singletons. The ten most abundant clones make up around 1.5% of the sample.

The sequencing input was blood. This receptor was identified in a man aged 50-59 years in good health. Recombination connected TRBV5-1 to TRBJ2-7, with TRBD2 perhaps the D gene, on 6 matching bases. The DNA sequence is as follows: TGCGCCAGCAGCTCAGGAGGGGCGCGGAACGAGCAGTACTTC. The translation is CASSSGGARNEQYF.